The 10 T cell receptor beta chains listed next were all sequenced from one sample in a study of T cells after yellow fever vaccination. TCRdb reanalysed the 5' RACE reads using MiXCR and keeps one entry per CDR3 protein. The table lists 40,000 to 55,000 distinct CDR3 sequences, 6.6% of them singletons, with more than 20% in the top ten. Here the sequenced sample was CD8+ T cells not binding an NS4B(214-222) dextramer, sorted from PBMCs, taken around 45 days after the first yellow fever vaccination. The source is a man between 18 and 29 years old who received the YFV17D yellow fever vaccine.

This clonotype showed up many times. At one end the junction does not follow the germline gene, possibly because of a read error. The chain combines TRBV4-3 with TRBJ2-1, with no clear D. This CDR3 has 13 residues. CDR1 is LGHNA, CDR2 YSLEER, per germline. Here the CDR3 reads CASSQDSSNEQFF. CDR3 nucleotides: TGCGCCAGCAGCCAAGATTCCTCCAATGAGCAGTTCTTC.

CDR3 residues: CSVEKVTGHDYGYTF. The CDR3 region has the DNA TGCAGCGTTGAGAAAGTTACGGGGCACGACTATGGCTACACCTTC. The chain uses TRBV29-1 and TRBJ1-2, with a weak D call TRBD1 (5 bases). This CDR3 is 15 amino acids long. Trimming removed 3 bases from V and 3 bases from J, with 17 bases in between. The germline V gene has CDR1 SQVTM and CDR2 ANQGSEA.

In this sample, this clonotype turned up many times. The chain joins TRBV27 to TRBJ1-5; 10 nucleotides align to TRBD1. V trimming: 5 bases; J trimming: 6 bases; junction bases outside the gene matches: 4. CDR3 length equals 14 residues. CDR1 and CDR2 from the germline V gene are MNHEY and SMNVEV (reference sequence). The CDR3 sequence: CASSVGQGVQPQHF. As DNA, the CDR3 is TGTGCCAGCAGTGTAGGACAGGGGGTTCAGCCCCAGCATTTT.

The CDR3 is CSVEPGEGTDTQYF. The CDR3, as DNA: TGCAGCGTTGAACCCGGGGAAGGCACAGATACGCAGTATTTT. The chain couples TRBV29-1 to TRBJ2-3; maybe TRBD2 (5 bases). CDR3 size: 14 residues. Deletions cut 2 bases from V and 1 base from J, with 10 bases between. Germline-derived CDR1 and CDR2 are SQVTM and ANQGSEA.

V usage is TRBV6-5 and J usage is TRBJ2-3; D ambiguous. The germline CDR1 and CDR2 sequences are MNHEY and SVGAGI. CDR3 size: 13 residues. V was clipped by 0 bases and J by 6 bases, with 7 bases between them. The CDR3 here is CASSYSSPDTQYF. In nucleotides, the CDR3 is TGTGCCAGCAGTTACTCGTCGCCGGATACGCAGTATTTT.

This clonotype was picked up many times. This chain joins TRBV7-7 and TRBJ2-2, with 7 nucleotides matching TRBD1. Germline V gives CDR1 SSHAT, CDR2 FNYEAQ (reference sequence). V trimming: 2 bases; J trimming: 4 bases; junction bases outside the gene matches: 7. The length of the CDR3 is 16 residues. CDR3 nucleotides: TGTGCCAGCAGCTTATTAACAGGGGTTAGCACCGGGGAGCTGTTTTTT. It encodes CASSLLTGVSTGELFF.

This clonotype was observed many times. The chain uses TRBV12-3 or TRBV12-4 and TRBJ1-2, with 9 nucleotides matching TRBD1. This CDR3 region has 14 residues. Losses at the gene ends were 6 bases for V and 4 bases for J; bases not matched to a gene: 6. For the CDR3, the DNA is TGTGCCAGCAGCCTACAGGGGGCAGGCTATGGCTACACCTTC. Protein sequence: CASSLQGAGYGYTF.

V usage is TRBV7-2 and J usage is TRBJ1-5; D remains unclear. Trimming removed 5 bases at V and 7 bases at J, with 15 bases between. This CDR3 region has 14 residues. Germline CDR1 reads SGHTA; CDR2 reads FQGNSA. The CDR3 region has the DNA TGTGCCAGCAGCAGCTCAGCGATGTACCAGCCCCAGCATTTT. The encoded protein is CASSSSAMYQPQHF.

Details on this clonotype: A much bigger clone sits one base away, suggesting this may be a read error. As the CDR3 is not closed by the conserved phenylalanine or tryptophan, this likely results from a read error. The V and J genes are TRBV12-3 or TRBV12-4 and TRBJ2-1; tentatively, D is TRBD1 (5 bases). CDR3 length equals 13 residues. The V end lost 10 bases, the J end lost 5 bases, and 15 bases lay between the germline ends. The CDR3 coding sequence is TGTGCCATCTACCAAGGGGTGGACAATGAGCAGTTCTTA. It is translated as CAIYQGVDNEQFL.

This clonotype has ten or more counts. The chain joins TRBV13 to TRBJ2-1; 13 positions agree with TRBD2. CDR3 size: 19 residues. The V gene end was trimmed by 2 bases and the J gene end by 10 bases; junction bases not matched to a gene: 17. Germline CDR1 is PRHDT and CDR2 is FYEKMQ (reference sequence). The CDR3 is CASSLIFGTSGIQSGEQFF. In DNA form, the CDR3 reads TGTGCCAGCAGCTTAATCTTTGGGACTAGCGGGATCCAATCAGGAGAGCAGTTCTTC.